These T cell receptor beta chains were read from a single sample in a study of T cell responses to AZD1222 COVID-19 vaccine. The assay was immunoSEQ multiplex PCR, and TCRdb's table has in-frame clones only and misses some. The repertoire holds some 74,000 clones, with roughly 88% as singletons. The sample here was peripheral blood, taken 28 days after the second AZD1222 dose. Receptors were obtained from an adult who received the AZD1222 COVID-19 vaccine. The CDR3 runs from the conserved cysteine through the conserved F or W. A D gene is named only where the DNA matches it firmly. Clone size appears in some rows only: once, few, many, or a class for an expanded clone.

d_call clone_size j_call v_call cdr3_aa cdr3_nt
- - TRBJ1-3 TRBV19 CASSGGFLLNSGNTIYF TGTGCCAGTAGTGGGGGATTTCTGCTAAACTCTGGAAACACCATATATTTT
TRBD1 - TRBJ1-5 TRBV7-2 CASSWDSYSNQPQHF TGTGCCAGCAGCTGGGACAGCTATAGCAATCAGCCCCAGCATTTT
- - TRBJ1-4 TRBV27 CASSGTHNEKLFF TGTGCCAGCAGTGGCACCCATAATGAAAAACTGTTTTTT
- - TRBJ1-1 TRBV2 CASRTASMVHTEAFF TGTGCCAGCAGAACAGCTTCTATGGTGCACACTGAAGCTTTCTTT
- - TRBJ1-2 TRBV21-1 CASSTEGAYREVDYGYTF TGTGCCAGCAGCACCGAGGGGGCATACAGGGAGGTGGACTATGGCTACACCTTC
TRBD2 - TRBJ2-2 TRBV19 CASSKAGGSTGELFF TGTGCCAGTAGTAAAGCGGGGGGAAGCACCGGGGAGCTGTTTTTT
- - TRBJ2-7 TRBV9 CASSKQGQEQYF TGTGCCAGCAGCAAACAGGGTCAAGAGCAGTACTTC
- - TRBJ2-3 TRBV3-1/TRBV3-2 CASSQESSPRAQYF TGTGCCAGCAGCCAAGAATCGTCCCCCAGGGCGCAGTATTTT
TRBD1 - TRBJ1-1 TRBV7-9 CASSLGQGNTEAFF TGTGCCAGCAGCTTAGGACAGGGGAACACTGAAGCTTTCTTT
TRBD1 once TRBJ1-5 TRBV16 CASSQGTVSNQPQHF TGTGCCAGCAGCCAAGGGACAGTGAGCAATCAGCCCCAGCATTTT
TRBD1 - TRBJ1-5 TRBV28 CASSFGTGGFSNQPQHF TGTGCCAGCAGTTTTGGGACAGGGGGTTTTAGCAATCAGCCCCAGCATTTT
- once TRBJ2-1 TRBV11-3 CASSPRGGMSYNEQFF TGTGCCAGCAGCCCACGTGGGGGCATGTCCTACAATGAGCAGTTCTTC
TRBD1 - TRBJ1-2 TRBV29-1 CSAVDRDPGYTF TGCAGCGCCGTAGACAGGGACCCTGGCTACACCTTC
- - TRBJ1-1 TRBV12-3/TRBV12-4 CASSLDWWGSAFF TGTGCCAGCAGTTTGGATTGGTGGGGGTCGGCTTTCTTT
TRBD2 - TRBJ2-5 TRBV5-1 CASSLGPAGGQETQYF TGCGCCAGCAGCTTGGGGCCAGCGGGGGGTCAAGAGACCCAGTACTTC
TRBD1 - TRBJ2-3 TRBV4-2 CASSQDGTGVGTDTQYF TGTGCCAGCAGCCAAGATGGGACAGGGGTTGGCACAGATACGCAGTATTTT
TRBD1 - TRBJ1-5 TRBV16 CASSLVDRAGNQPQHF TGTGCCAGCAGCCTAGTGGACAGGGCAGGTAATCAGCCCCAGCATTTT
- once TRBJ2-5 TRBV28 CASSPWGAGETQYF TGTGCCAGCAGTCCTTGGGGCGCAGGGGAGACCCAGTACTTC